This T cell receptor (beta chain) was identified in a study of CD8 T cells in Susac syndrome. The germline V gene has CDR1 MNHEY and CDR2 SMNVEV (reference sequence). V lost 6 bases to trimming and J lost 3 bases, with 20 bases between them. There are 16 residues in the CDR3. RNA in amounts of roughly 0.5 to 1 ug was reverse transcribed with random hexamers. TCRdb analysed the immunoSEQ multiplex PCR reads with MiXCR anew, one entry per CDR3 protein. This sample has a few hundred thousand distinct CDR3 sequences, with approximately 95% found just once. Sequencing used CD4+ T cells from PBMCs. This TCR came from a human donor with multiple sclerosis. The chain carries TRBV27 and TRBJ1-2; D might be TRBD1 (6 bases). The CDR3 protein is CASRGLGAGYDYGYTF. The CDR3 DNA reads as TGTGCCAGCAGAGGTTTGGGGGCAGGTTACGACTATGGCTACACCTTC.